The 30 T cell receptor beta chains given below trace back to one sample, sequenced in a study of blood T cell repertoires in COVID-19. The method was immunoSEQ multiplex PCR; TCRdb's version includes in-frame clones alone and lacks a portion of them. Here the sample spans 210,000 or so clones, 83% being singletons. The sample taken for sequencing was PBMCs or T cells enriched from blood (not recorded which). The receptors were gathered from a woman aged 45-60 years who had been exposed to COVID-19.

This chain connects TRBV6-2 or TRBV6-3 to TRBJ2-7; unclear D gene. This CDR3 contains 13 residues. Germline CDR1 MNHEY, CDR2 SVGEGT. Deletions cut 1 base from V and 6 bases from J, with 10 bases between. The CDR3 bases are TGTGCCAGCAGTTACTACGGGTCTGGCGAGCAGTACTTC. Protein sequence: CASSYYGSGEQYF.

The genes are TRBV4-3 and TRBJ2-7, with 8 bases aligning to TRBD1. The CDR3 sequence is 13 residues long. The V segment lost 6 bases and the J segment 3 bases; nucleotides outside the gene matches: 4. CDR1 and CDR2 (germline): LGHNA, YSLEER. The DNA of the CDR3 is TGCGCCAGCAGTTTTGGGACAGGCTACGAGCAGTACTTC. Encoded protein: CASSFGTGYEQYF.

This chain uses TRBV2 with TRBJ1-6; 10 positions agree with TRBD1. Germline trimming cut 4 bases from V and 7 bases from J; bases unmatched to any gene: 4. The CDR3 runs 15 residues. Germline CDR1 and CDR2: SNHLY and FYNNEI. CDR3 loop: CASSGQGAGNSPLHF. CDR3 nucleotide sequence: TGTGCCAGCAGTGGACAGGGGGCCGGCAATTCACCCCTCCACTTT.

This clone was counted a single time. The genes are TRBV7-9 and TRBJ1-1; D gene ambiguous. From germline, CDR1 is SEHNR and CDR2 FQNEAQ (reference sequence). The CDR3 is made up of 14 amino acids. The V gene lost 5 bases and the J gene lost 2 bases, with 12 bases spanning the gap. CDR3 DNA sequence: TGTGCCAGCAGCATCACACGGGGAAACACTGAAGCTTTCTTT. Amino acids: CASSITRGNTEAFF.

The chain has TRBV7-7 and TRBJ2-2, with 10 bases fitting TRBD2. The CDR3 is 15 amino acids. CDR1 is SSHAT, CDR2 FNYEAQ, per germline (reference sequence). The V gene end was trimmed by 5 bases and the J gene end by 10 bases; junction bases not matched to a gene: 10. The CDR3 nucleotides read TGTGCCAGCAGCCCTACGAGCGGGGGGGCGGCGGAGCTGTTTTTT. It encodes CASSPTSGGAAELFF.

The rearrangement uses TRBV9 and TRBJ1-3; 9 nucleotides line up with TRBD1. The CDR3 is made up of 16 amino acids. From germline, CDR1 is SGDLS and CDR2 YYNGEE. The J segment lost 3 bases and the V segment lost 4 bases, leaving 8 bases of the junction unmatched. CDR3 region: CASSLETGGLGNTIYF. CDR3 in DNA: TGTGCCAGCAGCTTAGAAACAGGGGGCCTTGGAAACACCATATATTTT.

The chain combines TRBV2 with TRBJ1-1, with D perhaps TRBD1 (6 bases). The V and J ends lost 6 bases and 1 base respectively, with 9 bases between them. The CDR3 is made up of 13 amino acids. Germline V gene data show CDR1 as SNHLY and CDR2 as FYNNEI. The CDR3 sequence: CASRSTGNTEAFF. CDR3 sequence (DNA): TGTGCCAGCAGGTCGACAGGGAACACTGAAGCTTTCTTT.

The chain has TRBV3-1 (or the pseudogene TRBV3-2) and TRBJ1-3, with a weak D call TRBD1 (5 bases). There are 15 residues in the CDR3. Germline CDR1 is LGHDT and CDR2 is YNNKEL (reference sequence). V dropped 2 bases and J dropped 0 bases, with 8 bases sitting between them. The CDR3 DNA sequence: TGTGCCAGCAGCCAACAGGGTCTCTCTGGAAACACCATATATTTT. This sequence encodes CASSQQGLSGNTIYF.

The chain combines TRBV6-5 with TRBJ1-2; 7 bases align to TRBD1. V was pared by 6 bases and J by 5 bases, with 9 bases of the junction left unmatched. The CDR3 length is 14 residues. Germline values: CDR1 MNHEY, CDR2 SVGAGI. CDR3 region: CASSPDRLGYGYTF. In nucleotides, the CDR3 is TGTGCCAGCAGCCCGGACAGGCTGGGGTATGGCTACACCTTC.

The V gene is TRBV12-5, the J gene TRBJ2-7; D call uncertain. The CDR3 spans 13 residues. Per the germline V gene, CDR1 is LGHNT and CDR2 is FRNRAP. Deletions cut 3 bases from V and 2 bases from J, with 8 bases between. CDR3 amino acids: CASGFGGTYEQYF. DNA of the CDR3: TGTGCTAGTGGTTTCGGCGGTACCTACGAGCAGTACTTC.

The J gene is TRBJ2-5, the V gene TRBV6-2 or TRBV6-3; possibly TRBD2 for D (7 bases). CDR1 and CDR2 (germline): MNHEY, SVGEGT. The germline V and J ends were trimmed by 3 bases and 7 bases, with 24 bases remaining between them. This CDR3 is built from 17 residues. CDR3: CASSYGAAGALPGTQYF. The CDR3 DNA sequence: TGTGCCAGCAGTTATGGGGCCGCGGGGGCTCTTCCGGGGACCCAGTACTTC.

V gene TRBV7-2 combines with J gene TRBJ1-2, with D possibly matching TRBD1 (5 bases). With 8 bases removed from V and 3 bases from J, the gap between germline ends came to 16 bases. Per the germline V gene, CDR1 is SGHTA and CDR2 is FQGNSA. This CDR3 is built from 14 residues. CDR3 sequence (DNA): TGTGCCAGCCCTAGACCAGGGAAGGACTATGGCTACACCTTC. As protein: CASPRPGKDYGYTF.

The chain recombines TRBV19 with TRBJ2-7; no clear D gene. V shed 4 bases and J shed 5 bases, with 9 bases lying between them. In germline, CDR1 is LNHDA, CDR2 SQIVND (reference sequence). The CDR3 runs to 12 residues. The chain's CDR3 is CASSTDRDEQYF. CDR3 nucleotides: TGTGCCAGTAGTACTGATAGAGACGAGCAGTACTTC.

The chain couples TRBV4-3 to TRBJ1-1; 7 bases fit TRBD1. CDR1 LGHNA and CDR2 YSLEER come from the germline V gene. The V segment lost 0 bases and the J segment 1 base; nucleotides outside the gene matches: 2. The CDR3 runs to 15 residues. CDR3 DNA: TGCGCCAGCAGCCAAGACAGGGACAGGAACACTGAAGCTTTCTTT. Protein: CASSQDRDRNTEAFF.

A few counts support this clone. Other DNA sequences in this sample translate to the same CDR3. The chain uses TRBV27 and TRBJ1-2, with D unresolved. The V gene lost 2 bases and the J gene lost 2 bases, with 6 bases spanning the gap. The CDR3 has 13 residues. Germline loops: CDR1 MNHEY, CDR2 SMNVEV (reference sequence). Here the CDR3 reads CASSLRGNYGYTF. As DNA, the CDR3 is TGTGCCAGCAGTTTACGGGGAAACTATGGCTACACCTTC.

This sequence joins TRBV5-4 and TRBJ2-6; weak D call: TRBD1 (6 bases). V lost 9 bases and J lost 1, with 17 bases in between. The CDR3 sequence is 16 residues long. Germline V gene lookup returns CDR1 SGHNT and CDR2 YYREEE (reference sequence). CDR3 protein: CATTPGTKSGANVLTF. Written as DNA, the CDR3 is TGTGCCACCACCCCAGGGACAAAATCTGGGGCCAACGTCCTGACTTTC.

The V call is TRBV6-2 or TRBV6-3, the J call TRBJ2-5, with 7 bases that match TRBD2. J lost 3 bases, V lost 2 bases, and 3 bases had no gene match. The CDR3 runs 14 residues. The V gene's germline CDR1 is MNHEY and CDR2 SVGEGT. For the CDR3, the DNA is TGTGCCAGCAGTTACGGGGGGGGTAAAGAGACCCAGTACTTC. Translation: CASSYGGGKETQYF.

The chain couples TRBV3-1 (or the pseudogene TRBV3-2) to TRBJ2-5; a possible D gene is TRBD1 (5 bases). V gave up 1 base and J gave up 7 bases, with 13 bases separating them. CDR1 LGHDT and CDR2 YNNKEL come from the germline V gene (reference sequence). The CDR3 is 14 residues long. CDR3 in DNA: TGTGCCAGCAGCCAAGGGCCCGCTCAGGGGACCCAGTACTTC. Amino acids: CASSQGPAQGTQYF.

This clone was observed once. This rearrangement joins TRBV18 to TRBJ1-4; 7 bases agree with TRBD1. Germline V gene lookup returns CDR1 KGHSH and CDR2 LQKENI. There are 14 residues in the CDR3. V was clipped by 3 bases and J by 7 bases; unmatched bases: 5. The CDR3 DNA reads TGTGCCAGCTCACCGACAGGGTTGCGTGAAAAACTGTTTTTT. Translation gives CASSPTGLREKLFF. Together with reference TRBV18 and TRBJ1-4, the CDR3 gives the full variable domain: NAGVMQNPRHLVRRRGQEARLRCSPMKGHSHVYWYRQLPEEGLKFMVYLQKENIIDESGMPKERFSAEFPKEGPSILRIQQVVRGDSAAYFCASSPTGLREKLFFGSGTQLSVL.

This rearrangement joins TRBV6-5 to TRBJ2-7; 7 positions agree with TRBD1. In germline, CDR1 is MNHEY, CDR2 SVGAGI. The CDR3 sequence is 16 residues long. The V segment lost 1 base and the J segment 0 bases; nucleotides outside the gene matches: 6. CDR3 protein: CASSYLGTASSYEQYF. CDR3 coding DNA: TGTGCCAGCAGTTACTTAGGGACAGCGAGCTCCTACGAGCAGTACTTC.

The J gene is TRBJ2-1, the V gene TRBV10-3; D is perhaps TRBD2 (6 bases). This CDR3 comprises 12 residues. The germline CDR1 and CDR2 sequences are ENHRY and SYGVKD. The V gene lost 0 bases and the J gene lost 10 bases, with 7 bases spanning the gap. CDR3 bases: TGTGCCATCAGTGAGTCGAGCGGGGAGCAGTTCTTC. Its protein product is CAISESSGEQFF.

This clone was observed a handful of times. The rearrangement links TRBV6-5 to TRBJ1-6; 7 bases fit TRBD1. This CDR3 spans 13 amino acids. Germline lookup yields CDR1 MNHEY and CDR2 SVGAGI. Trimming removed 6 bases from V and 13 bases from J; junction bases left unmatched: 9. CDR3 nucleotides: TGTGCCAGCAGCCCGGAAGGGGGCTCGCCCCTCCACTTT. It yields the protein CASSPEGGSPLHF.

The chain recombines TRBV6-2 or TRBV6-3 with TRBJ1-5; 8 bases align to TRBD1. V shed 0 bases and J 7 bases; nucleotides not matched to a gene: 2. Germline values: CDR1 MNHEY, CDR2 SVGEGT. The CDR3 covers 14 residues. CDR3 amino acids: CASSYSTGGQPQHF. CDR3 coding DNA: TGTGCCAGCAGTTACTCTACAGGGGGACAGCCCCAGCATTTT.

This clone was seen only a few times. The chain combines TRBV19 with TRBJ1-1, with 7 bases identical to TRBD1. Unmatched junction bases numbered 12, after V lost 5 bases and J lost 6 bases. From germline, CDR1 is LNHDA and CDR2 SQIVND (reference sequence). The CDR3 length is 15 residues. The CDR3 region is CASSYQGGPLAEAFF. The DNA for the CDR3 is TGTGCCAGTAGTTACCAGGGGGGCCCTCTGGCTGAAGCTTTCTTT.

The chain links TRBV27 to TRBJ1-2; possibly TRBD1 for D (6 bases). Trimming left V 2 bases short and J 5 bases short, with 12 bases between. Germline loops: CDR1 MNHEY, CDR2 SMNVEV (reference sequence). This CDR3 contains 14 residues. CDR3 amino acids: CASSLTGSYYGYTF. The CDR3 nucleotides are TGTGCCAGCAGTTTAACAGGGAGCTATTATGGCTACACCTTC.

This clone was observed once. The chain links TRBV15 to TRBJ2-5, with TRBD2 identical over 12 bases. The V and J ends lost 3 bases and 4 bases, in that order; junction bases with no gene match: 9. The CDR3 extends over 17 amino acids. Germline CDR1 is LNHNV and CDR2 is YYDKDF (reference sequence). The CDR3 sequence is CATSRDLVLAGGETQYF. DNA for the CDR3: TGTGCCACCAGCAGGGATTTGGTACTAGCGGGGGGAGAGACCCAGTACTTC. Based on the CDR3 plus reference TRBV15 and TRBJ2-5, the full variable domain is DAMVIQNPRYQVTQFGKPVTLSCSQTLNHNVMYWYQQKSSQAPKLLFHYYDKDFNNEADTPDNFQSRRPNTSFCFLDIRSPGLGDTAMYLCATSRDLVLAGGETQYFGPGTRLLVL.

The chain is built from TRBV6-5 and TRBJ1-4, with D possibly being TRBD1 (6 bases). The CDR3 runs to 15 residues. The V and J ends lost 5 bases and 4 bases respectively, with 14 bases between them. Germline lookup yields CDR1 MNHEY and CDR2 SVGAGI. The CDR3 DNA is TGTGCCAGCAGTCCTGGGCAGGGGCATAATGAAAAACTGTTTTTT. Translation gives CASSPGQGHNEKLFF.

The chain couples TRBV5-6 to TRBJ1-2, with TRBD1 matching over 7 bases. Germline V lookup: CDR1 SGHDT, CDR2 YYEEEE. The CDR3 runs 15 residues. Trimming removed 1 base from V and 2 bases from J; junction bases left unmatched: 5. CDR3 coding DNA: TGTGCCAGCAGCTTGTTGGGACAGCTGAACTATGGCTACACCTTC. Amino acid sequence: CASSLLGQLNYGYTF.

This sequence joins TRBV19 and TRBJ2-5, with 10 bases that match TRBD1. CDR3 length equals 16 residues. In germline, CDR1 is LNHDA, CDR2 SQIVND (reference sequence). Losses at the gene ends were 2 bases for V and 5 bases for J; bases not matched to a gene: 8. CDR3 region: CASSIRAGTGAETQYF. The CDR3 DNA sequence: TGTGCCAGTAGTATAAGGGCCGGGACAGGGGCGGAGACCCAGTACTTC.

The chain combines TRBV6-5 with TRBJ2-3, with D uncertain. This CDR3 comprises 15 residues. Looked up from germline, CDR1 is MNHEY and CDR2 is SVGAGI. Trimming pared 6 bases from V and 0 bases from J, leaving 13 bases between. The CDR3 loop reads CASRSRGDSTDTQYF. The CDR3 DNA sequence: TGTGCCAGCAGGAGTAGAGGAGACAGCACAGATACGCAGTATTTT.